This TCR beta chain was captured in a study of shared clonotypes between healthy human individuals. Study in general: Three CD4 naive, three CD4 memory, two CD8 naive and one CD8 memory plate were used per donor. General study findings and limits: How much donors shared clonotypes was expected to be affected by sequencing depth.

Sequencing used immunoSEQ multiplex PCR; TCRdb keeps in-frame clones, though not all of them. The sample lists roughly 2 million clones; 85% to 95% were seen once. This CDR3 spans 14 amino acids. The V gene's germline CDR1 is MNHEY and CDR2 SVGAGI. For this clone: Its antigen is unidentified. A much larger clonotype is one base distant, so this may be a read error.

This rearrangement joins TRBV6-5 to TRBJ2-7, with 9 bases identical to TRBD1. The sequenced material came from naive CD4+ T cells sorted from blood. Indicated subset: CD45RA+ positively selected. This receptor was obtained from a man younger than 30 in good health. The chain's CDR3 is CVSSTTGTGTDRYF. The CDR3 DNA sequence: TGTGTCAGCAGTACAACCGGGACAGGGACGGACAGGTACTTC.